In this sample, the clone carrying this T cell receptor beta chain turned up many times. Its antigen remains unidentified. Treatment of any kind had been given to no patient before thyroid surgery. Germline V gene lookup returns CDR1 SEHNR and CDR2 FQNEAQ (reference sequence). This CDR3 region has 15 residues. V was trimmed by 1 base and J by 5 bases, leaving 14 bases between them. This entry is derived from a study of metastatic and nonmetastatic thyroid tumors. Study-level information: The comparison covered peripheral blood and tumor or nodule tissue in malignant and benign thyroid patients.

Study outcomes and limitations: Across blood and tumor, TCR beta diversity in malignant thyroid tumors was reportedly significantly higher than in benign nodules.

In the original workflow: The authors used CDR3 differences across clinicopathological groups to build a distant-metastasis classifier for papillary thyroid cancer. Using MiXCR, TCRdb reanalyzed the PCR reads. The V and J calls, along with clone size, are taken from TCRdb and not from the paper's own processing. The sample has roughly 14,000 clones; approximately 23% are singletons. The sample consisted of tumor tissue. This sequence originates from a female donor with papillary thyroid cancer or a benign thyroid nodule (not recorded which). Some clones in this sample may be carry-over from other donors' samples. The genes are TRBV7-9 and TRBJ1-2, with D uncertain. CDR3 protein: CASSLDGPFWYGYTF. CDR3 nucleotides: TGTGCCAGCAGCTTAGACGGTCCGTTTTGGTATGGCTACACCTTC.